This T cell receptor beta chain was sequenced during a study of blood T cell repertoires in COVID-19. Across the study: Spain, Italy and the United States supplied samples that represented acute and convalescent COVID-19. In each case, the material was cDNA or gDNA derived from T cells, B-cell-depleted T cells, or PBMCs.

Trimming cost V 4 bases and J 0 bases, with 10 bases left between them. This CDR3 has 14 amino acids. Germline V gene data show CDR1 as SGDLS and CDR2 as YYNGEE. Methods used by the authors: Amplification of reference gene primers provided the estimated nucleated cell counts. Here immunoSEQ multiplex PCR was the method, and the copy in TCRdb shows in-frame clones only, minus some. Clone size and the V and J calls come from that table; the DNA yielded D and trimming. The table lists roughly 200,000 clones, around 83% of them singletons. The chain is built from TRBV9 and TRBJ1-2; TRBD1 is a possible D gene (6 bases). The sample was peripheral blood. This clonotype originated in a woman in her thirties with active or convalescent COVID-19. CDR3 nucleotides: TGTGCCAGCAGCTTGGACAGCTCTAACTATGGCTACACCTTC. Its translation: CASSLDSSNYGYTF.